A selection of T cell receptor beta chains follows, all from one sample in a study of cytomegalovirus exposure and HLA in healthy donors. Clones were read by immunoSEQ multiplex PCR, and TCRdb kept only the in-frame ones, dropping some. Of about 180,000 clones listed, about 85% were seen once; the top ten hold approximately 15%. The specimen sequenced was PBMCs. The receptors come from a young man in good health and CMV-seropositive. Both conserved end residues are part of each CDR3.

TRBV6-6	TRBJ1-2	CASSYVRHNYGYTF
TRBV10-3	TRBJ1-2	CAIRRDTNYGYTF
TRBV7-3	TRBJ2-1	CASSKTSGSYNEQFF
TRBV11-2	TRBJ1-1	CASSLHLQGFAAFF
TRBV6-5	TRBJ1-2	CASSYDRRYGYTF
TRBV27	TRBJ1-2	CASSFGDRPNYGYTF
TRBV27	TRBJ1-5	CASSPDNGRQPQHF
TRBV27	TRBJ1-1	CASSFLQGARTEAFF
TRBV6-5	TRBJ1-2	CASSYSGQPYGYTF
TRBV28	TRBJ2-1	CASSLTVSYNEQFF
TRBV9	TRBJ2-3	CASSMRGYYTDTQYF
TRBV7-9	TRBJ1-2	CASTDTTGGGYTF